The 31 T cell receptor beta chains listed next were all sequenced from one sample in a study of shared T cell receptors in the human thymus. Only in-frame clones appear in the TCRdb table, and some are missing; sequencing was by immunoSEQ multiplex PCR. This sample carries some 700,000 clones, roughly 88% of them seen once, and the ten largest clones take around 0.0094%. The data also belong to a second study, concerning human thymus T cells.

The sequenced material came from thymocytes. The receptors stem from a girl less than two years old with a congenital heart defect.

This chain links TRBV11-2 with TRBJ2-1; the D gene is possibly TRBD2 (6 bases). Trimming took off 3 bases at V and 0 bases at J, with 12 bases between the two ends. The CDR3 totals 16 residues. The V gene's germline CDR1 is SGHAT and CDR2 FQNNGV. Written as DNA, the CDR3 is TGTGCCAGCAGCTTTGGGGCGGGGAGCTCCTACAATGAGCAGTTCTTC. Protein sequence: CASSFGAGSSYNEQFF.

The rearrangement joins TRBV7-9 to TRBJ2-2; weak D call: TRBD2 (6 bases). The ends were cut back, 1 base at V and 6 bases at J, with 12 bases in the middle. CDR1 and CDR2 from the germline V gene are SEHNR and FQNEAQ (reference sequence). The CDR3 extends over 15 amino acids. The CDR3 DNA sequence: TGTGCCAGCAGCTTAGAGGCGGGGTACGCCGGGGAGCTGTTTTTT. Protein sequence: CASSLEAGYAGELFF. The full variable domain, its missing parts supplied by reference TRBV7-9 and TRBJ2-2, is DTGVSQNPRHKITKRGQNVTFRCDPISEHNRLYWYRQTLGQGPEFLTYFQNEAQLEKSRLLSDRFSAERPKGSFSTLEIQRTEQGDSAMYLCASSLEAGYAGELFFGEGSRLTVL.

The gene calls are TRBV9 and TRBJ2-7; TRBD2 might be the D (7 bases). Germline CDR1 is SGDLS and CDR2 is YYNGEE. V was pared by 0 bases and J by 2 bases, with 12 bases between. CDR3 length equals 15 residues. This CDR3 is CASSVEAGDTYEQYF. The CDR3 nucleotides are TGTGCCAGCAGCGTAGAGGCGGGGGACACCTACGAGCAGTACTTC.

The CDR3 nucleotides read TGCGCCAGCAGCTTGGTCAGGGAGGAAGGTGAAAAACTGTTTTTT. This translates into CASSLVREEGEKLFF. This chain links TRBV5-1 with TRBJ1-4, with D perhaps matching TRBD1 (5 bases). The V gene's germline CDR1 is SGHRS and CDR2 YFSETQ. This CDR3 is built from 15 residues. V was trimmed by 0 bases and J by 7 bases, leaving 13 bases between them.

This chain links TRBV7-6 with TRBJ1-2; 11 nucleotides agree with TRBD1. The V gene end was trimmed by 0 bases and the J gene end by 5 bases; junction bases not matched to a gene: 8. This CDR3 has 17 residues. Germline V CDR1 and CDR2: SGHVS, FNYEAQ. CDR3: CASSLADRTGGAYGYTF. CDR3 sequence (DNA): TGTGCCAGCAGCTTAGCCGACCGGACAGGGGGCGCGTATGGCTACACCTTC.

This chain uses TRBV10-1 with TRBJ2-7; the D is unclear. The CDR3 spans 13 residues. V was trimmed by 1 base and J by 3 bases, leaving 7 bases between them. CDR1 is WNHNN, CDR2 SYGVQD, per germline (reference sequence). Here the CDR3 reads CASSEYSDYEQYF. The CDR3 DNA reads TGCGCCAGCAGTGAGTACAGTGACTACGAGCAGTACTTC.

The chain links TRBV5-1 to TRBJ1-4; D ambiguous. CDR3 length: 14 residues. The ends were cut back, 4 bases at V and 8 bases at J, with 15 bases in the middle. CDR1 is SGHRS, CDR2 YFSETQ, per germline. The CDR3 DNA follows: TGCGCCAGCAGCCTCCGAACTCTAACGGAAAAACTGTTTTTT. Protein product: CASSLRTLTEKLFF.

As concerns this clone: One end of the junction does not line up with germline, which may come from a read error. V usage is TRBV7-3 and J usage is TRBJ1-5; 7 bases match TRBD1. Germline V gene sequence: CDR1 SGHTA, CDR2 FQGTGA. The CDR3 sequence is 15 residues long. The chain's CDR3 is CASSLTGEINQPQHF. The CDR3 bases are TGTGCCAGCAGCCTAACAGGGGAAATTAATCAGCCCCAGCATTTT.

J is TRBJ2-7 and V is TRBV6-6, with TRBD1 matching 8 bases. The CDR3 loop spans 16 amino acids. V lost 5 bases, J lost 1 base, and 10 bases stayed unmatched. The V gene's germline CDR1 is MNHNY and CDR2 SVGAGI (reference sequence). CDR3 in DNA: TGTGCCAGCAGTCAAGGGCAGGGGGCGAGGTCCTACGAGCAGTACTTC. Its translation: CASSQGQGARSYEQYF.

The chain couples TRBV4-1 to TRBJ1-6; 7 nucleotides align to TRBD1. V shed 3 bases and J 0 bases; nucleotides not matched to a gene: 8. Per the germline V gene, CDR1 is MGHRA and CDR2 is YSYEKL. The CDR3 has 18 amino acids. The CDR3 spells CASSQGDREVSYNSPLHF. In DNA, the CDR3 is TGCGCCAGCAGCCAGGGCGACAGGGAGGTCTCCTATAATTCACCCCTCCACTTT.

The rearrangement uses TRBV12-5 and TRBJ1-1, with a weak D call TRBD1 (6 bases). The CDR3 is 15 residues long. V was cut by 1 base and J by 5 bases, with 14 bases left in between. Germline CDR1 LGHNT, CDR2 FRNRAP. The CDR3 region is CASGLDQGKRTEAFF. The DNA of the CDR3 is TGTGCTAGTGGTTTGGACCAGGGGAAGCGAACTGAAGCTTTCTTT.

This clone was seen more than once but under ten times. CDR3 protein: CAWSVQGNEQYF. CDR3 bases: TGTGCCTGGAGTGTACAGGGGAACGAGCAGTACTTC. J is TRBJ2-7 and V is TRBV30, with 7 bases aligning to TRBD1. V trimming: 0 bases; J trimming: 5 bases; junction bases outside the gene matches: 1. Per germline, CDR1 GTSNPN and CDR2 SVGIG (reference sequence). The CDR3 covers 12 residues.

The gene calls are TRBV25-1 and TRBJ1-2; the D gene is possibly TRBD1 (5 bases). Germline CDR1 reads MGHDK; CDR2 reads SYGVNS. The germline V and J ends were trimmed by 3 bases and 3 bases, with 8 bases remaining between them. The CDR3 is made up of 13 amino acids. CDR3 region: CASSDVRDYGYTF. In nucleotides, the CDR3 is TGTGCCAGCAGTGACGTCAGGGACTATGGCTACACCTTC.

J is TRBJ2-1 and V is TRBV5-1, with TRBD2 as a possible D gene (6 bases). CDR1 is SGHRS and CDR2 is YFSETQ in the germline V gene. V dropped 4 bases and J dropped 0 bases, with 17 bases sitting between them. The CDR3 length is 17 residues. This CDR3 reads CASSRGTVQDSYNEQFF. CDR3 nucleotide sequence: TGCGCCAGCAGCCGCGGGACGGTACAGGACTCCTACAATGAGCAGTTCTTC.

The genes are TRBV10-3 and TRBJ2-3; 10 bases line up with TRBD2. This CDR3 comprises 17 residues. The germline V gene encodes CDR1 ENHRY and CDR2 SYGVKD. J was trimmed by 2 bases and V by 2 bases; bases with no gene match: 7. CDR3 DNA sequence: TGTGCCATCAGTGAGGCCTCTAGCGGGGGTATCACAGATACGCAGTATTTT. Translating it yields CAISEASSGGITDTQYF.

This clone was counted once. The sample has other DNA sequences that encode this CDR3 too. The chain uses TRBV29-1 and TRBJ2-1; TRBD1 might be the D (6 bases). Trimming shortened V by 4 bases and J by 2 bases, and 21 bases separated the two germline ends. The germline V gene has CDR1 SQVTM and CDR2 ANQGSEA. The CDR3 sequence is 17 residues long. The CDR3, as DNA: TGCAGCGTTGGGGGGAAGGCAAACAGGGAACCCTACAATGAGCAGTTCTTC. Translation: CSVGGKANREPYNEQFF.

The chain recombines TRBV5-5 with TRBJ1-2; 7 bases agree with TRBD1. Germline trimming cut 3 bases from V and 5 bases from J; bases unmatched to any gene: 7. In germline, CDR1 is SGHKS, CDR2 YYEKEE (reference sequence). The CDR3 is made up of 14 amino acids. The CDR3 sequence: CASSSPGQSYGYTF. The DNA for the CDR3 is TGTGCCAGCAGCTCCCCGGGACAGTCATATGGCTACACCTTC.

This chain connects TRBV15 to TRBJ2-3, with 11 bases matching TRBD2. Germline CDR1 is LNHNV and CDR2 is YYDKDF (reference sequence). The CDR3 has 16 residues. V gave up 4 bases and J gave up 5 bases; unmatched junction bases: 8. CDR3 sequence (DNA): TGTGCCACCAGCACTAATAGCGGGGGGGCCCTAGATACGCAGTATTTT. Amino acids: CATSTNSGGALDTQYF.

The chain links TRBV6-1 to TRBJ2-5; tentatively, D is TRBD2 (5 bases). CDR3 size: 13 residues. The V gene lost 5 bases and the J gene lost 4 bases, with 11 bases spanning the gap. CDR1 MNHNS and CDR2 SASEGT come from the germline V gene. The CDR3 region has the DNA TGTGCCAGCAGTCAGCCCGGGGTAGAGACCCAGTACTTC. It codes for CASSQPGVETQYF.

The chain links TRBV2 to TRBJ2-7; 7 bases match TRBD1. The trim removed 8 bases at V and 2 bases at J, leaving 0 bases unmatched. The CDR3 contains 11 residues. Germline-derived CDR1 and CDR2 are SNHLY and FYNNEI. CDR3 in DNA: TGTGCCAGCCAGGGGGCCTACGAGCAGTACTTC. It codes for CASQGAYEQYF.

The chain uses TRBV7-2 and TRBJ1-2; a possible D gene is TRBD1 (5 bases). V was trimmed by 1 base and J by 3 bases, leaving 12 bases between them. This CDR3 region has 15 residues. CDR1 and CDR2 from the germline V gene are SGHTA and FQGNSA. The CDR3 sequence: CASSLDLGAHYGYTF. DNA of the CDR3: TGTGCCAGCAGCTTAGACTTAGGGGCTCACTATGGCTACACCTTC.

This clone has just a few counts. The chain couples TRBV9 to TRBJ2-7, with TRBD1 identical over 7 bases. The germline CDR1 and CDR2 sequences are SGDLS and YYNGEE. V shed 0 bases and J 2 bases; nucleotides not matched to a gene: 5. The CDR3 is 15 amino acids. CDR3 in DNA: TGTGCCAGCAGCGTAGACTTGGGGACAGCCTACGAGCAGTACTTC. This gives the protein CASSVDLGTAYEQYF.

DNA for the CDR3: TGTGCCAGCAGTCCACCCGGGGGACAAGAGACCCAGTACTTC. Amino acids: CASSPPGGQETQYF. This rearrangement joins TRBV6-6 to TRBJ2-5; the D gene is possibly TRBD2 (6 bases). Germline CDR1 and CDR2: MNHNY and SVGAGI (reference sequence). Trimming removed 5 bases from V and 2 bases from J, with 12 bases in between. The CDR3 loop spans 14 amino acids.

The V gene is TRBV7-6, the J gene TRBJ2-7; 10 bases agree with TRBD1. The CDR3 has 16 residues. The V segment lost 5 bases and the J segment 2 bases; nucleotides outside the gene matches: 9. Germline CDR1 and CDR2: SGHVS and FNYEAQ. CDR3 nucleotides: TGTGCCAGCAGCCGTAGCGACAGGGGGCCCACCTACGAGCAGTACTTC. This codes for CASSRSDRGPTYEQYF.

This clone was recorded only once. This chain uses TRBV11-2 with TRBJ2-2; D is perhaps TRBD1 (6 bases). Germline V CDR1 and CDR2: SGHAT, FQNNGV. Trimming stripped 1 base from V and 4 bases from J, with 10 bases between. The length of the CDR3 is 15 residues. The CDR3 protein is CASSLGGRVTGELFF. CDR3 DNA: TGTGCCAGCAGCTTAGGGGGGCGGGTCACCGGGGAGCTGTTTTTT.

J is TRBJ1-5 and V is TRBV7-2; D is possibly TRBD1 (5 bases). V lost 7 bases and J 2 bases, leaving 18 bases between the germline ends. The CDR3 contains 16 residues. Germline V CDR1 and CDR2: SGHTA, FQGNSA. The CDR3 DNA reads TGTGCCAGCACCACTAATCAGGGTAAGGGCAATCAGCCCCAGCATTTT. This encodes CASTTNQGKGNQPQHF.

The CDR3 region is CASSPIEGGIYGYTF. As DNA, the CDR3 is TGCGCCAGCAGCCCGATTGAAGGGGGCATCTATGGCTACACCTTC. This sequence joins TRBV4-1 and TRBJ1-2, with TRBD1 matching over 7 bases. After removal of 4 bases from V and 4 bases from J, the junction contained 9 bases not matched to a gene. This CDR3 region has 15 residues. Germline CDR1 MGHRA, CDR2 YSYEKL.

The rearrangement links TRBV7-2 to TRBJ2-3, with TRBD2 matching 16 bases. Germline V gene data show CDR1 as SGHTA and CDR2 as FQGNSA. The V segment lost 4 bases and the J segment 2 bases; nucleotides outside the gene matches: 9. The CDR3 extends over 19 amino acids. As DNA, the CDR3 is TGTGCCAGCAGCTCTGGGGGACTAGCGGGGGGGAAGTCCACAGATACGCAGTATTTT. Translating gives CASSSGGLAGGKSTDTQYF.

The chain uses TRBV5-8 and TRBJ1-5; D is perhaps TRBD1 (5 bases). Germline-derived CDR1 and CDR2 are SGHTS and YDEGEE. Trimming removed 0 bases at V and 4 bases at J, with 8 bases between. There are 14 residues in the CDR3. The CDR3 is CASSLARDNQPQHF. CDR3 sequence (DNA): TGTGCCAGCAGCTTGGCCAGGGATAATCAGCCCCAGCATTTT. The full variable domain, its missing parts supplied by reference TRBV5-8 and TRBJ1-5, is EAGVTQSPTHLIKTRGQQATLRCSPISGHTSVYWYQQALGLGLQFLLWYDEGEERNRGNFPPRFSGRQFPNYSSELNVNALELEDSALYLCASSLARDNQPQHFGDGTRLSIL.

The chain is built from TRBV19 and TRBJ1-5; 9 bases match TRBD1. The CDR3 loop spans 16 amino acids. In germline, CDR1 is LNHDA, CDR2 SQIVND (reference sequence). V lost 5 bases to trimming and J lost 5 bases; unmatched junction nucleotides: 10. The CDR3 region has the DNA TGTGCCAGTAGTCCGCCAGGTGACAGGGGGGATCAGCCCCAGCATTTT. It translates to CASSPPGDRGDQPQHF.

The V gene is TRBV4-1, the J gene TRBJ1-1; D remains ambiguous. There are 15 residues in the CDR3. V dropped 3 bases and J dropped 1 base, with 12 bases sitting between them. Germline lookup yields CDR1 MGHRA and CDR2 YSYEKL. The CDR3 spells CASSHPRSQNTEAFF. The CDR3 DNA reads TGCGCCAGCAGCCACCCTCGAAGCCAGAACACTGAAGCTTTCTTT.